This TCR beta chain is from a study of blood T cell repertoires in COVID-19. Turning to the study itself: PBMCs, B-cell-depleted T cells, or T cells provided the cDNA or gDNA that made up the material.

The length of the CDR3 is 13 residues. The germline V gene encodes CDR1 SGHAT and CDR2 FQNNGV. Trimming shortened V by 1 base and J by 9 bases, and 12 bases separated the two germline ends. Which cohort a participant joined came from the clinical history participants gave. Some clones are missing from TCRdb's copy, which holds only in-frame ones; the method was immunoSEQ multiplex PCR. Here the sample spans around 250,000 clones, around 89% being singletons. The source is a woman aged 30 to 39 who had recovered from COVID-19. This chain links TRBV11-2 with TRBJ1-2; D not certain. Sequencing was performed on PBMCs or T cells enriched from blood (not recorded which). CDR3 amino acids: CASSLAGGSRYTF. DNA for the CDR3: TGTGCCAGCAGCTTAGCCGGAGGGTCCCGCTACACCTTC.